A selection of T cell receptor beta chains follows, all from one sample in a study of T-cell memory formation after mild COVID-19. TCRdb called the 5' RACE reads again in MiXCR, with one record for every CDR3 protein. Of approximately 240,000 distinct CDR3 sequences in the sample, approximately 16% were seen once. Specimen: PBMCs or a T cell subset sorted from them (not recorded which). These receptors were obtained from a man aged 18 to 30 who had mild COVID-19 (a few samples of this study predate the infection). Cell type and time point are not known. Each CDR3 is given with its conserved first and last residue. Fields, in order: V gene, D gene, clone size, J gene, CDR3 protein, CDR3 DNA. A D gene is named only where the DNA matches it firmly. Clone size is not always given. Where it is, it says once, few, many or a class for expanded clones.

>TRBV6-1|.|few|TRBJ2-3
CASSAPDTDTQYF
TGTGCCAGCAGCGCCCCGGACACAGATACGCAGTATTTT
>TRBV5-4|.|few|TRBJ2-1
CASTRTGGYNEQFF
TGTGCCAGCACCAGAACAGGCGGCTACAATGAGCAGTTCTTC
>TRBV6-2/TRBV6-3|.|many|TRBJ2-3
CASSYAPWGKDITDTQYF
TGTGCCAGCAGTTACGCTCCGTGGGGAAAGGATATCACAGATACGCAGTATTTT
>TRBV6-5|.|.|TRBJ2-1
CASSVSFRGSYNEQFF
TGTGCCAGCAGTGTCTCCTTTCGGGGGTCCTACAATGAGCAGTTCTTC
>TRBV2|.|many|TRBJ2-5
CASGQGQTSEETQYF
TGTGCCAGCGGACAGGGCCAGACTAGCGAAGAGACCCAGTACTTC
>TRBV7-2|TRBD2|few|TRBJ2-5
CASRRSFGGAETQYF
TGTGCCAGCAGACGTAGTTTCGGGGGGGCGGAGACCCAGTACTTC
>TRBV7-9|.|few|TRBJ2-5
CASSPTDRQETQYF
TGTGCCAGCAGCCCGACAGACAGACAAGAGACCCAGTACTTC
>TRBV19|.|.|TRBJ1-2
CASRRGLAPHGYTF
TGTGCCAGCAGAAGGGGTTTGGCCCCCCATGGCTACACCTTC
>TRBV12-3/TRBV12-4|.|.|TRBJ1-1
CASSFLRKNTEAFF
TGTGCCAGCAGTTTCCTCCGTAAGAACACTGAAGCTTTCTTT
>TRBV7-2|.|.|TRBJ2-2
CASSLTWRTGELFF
TGTGCCAGCAGCCTGACCTGGCGCACCGGGGAGCTGTTTTTT
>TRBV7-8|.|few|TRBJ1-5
CASSLSLNQPQHF
TGTGCCAGCAGCTTATCACTCAATCAGCCCCAGCATTTT
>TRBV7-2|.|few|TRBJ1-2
CASRFAQLYGYTF
TGTGCCAGCAGATTCGCTCAACTCTATGGCTACACCTTC
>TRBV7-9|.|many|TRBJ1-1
CASLRYEGTEAFF
TGTGCCAGCCTGCGTTATGAAGGCACTGAAGCTTTCTTT
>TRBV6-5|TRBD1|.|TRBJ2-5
CASSALRRTGQETQYF
TGTGCCAGCAGCGCACTACGGAGGACAGGTCAAGAGACCCAGTACTTC
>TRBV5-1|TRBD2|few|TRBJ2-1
CASSQRGGGLNEQFF
TGCGCCAGCAGCCAACGGGGGGGCGGCCTCAATGAGCAGTTCTTC
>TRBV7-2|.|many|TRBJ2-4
CASSHHTGRDKNIQYF
TGTGCCAGCAGCCATCATACAGGGAGGGACAAAAACATTCAGTACTTC
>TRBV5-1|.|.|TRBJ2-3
CASSAVPGAEDTQYF
TGCGCCAGCAGCGCGGTGCCCGGGGCCGAAGATACGCAGTATTTT
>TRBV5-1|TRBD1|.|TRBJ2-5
CASNGQGVGETQYF
TGCGCCAGCAACGGACAGGGGGTCGGGGAGACCCAGTACTTC
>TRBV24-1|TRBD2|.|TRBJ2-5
CATSDTGLGGTQYF
TGTGCCACCAGTGACACCGGACTAGGCGGGACCCAGTACTTC
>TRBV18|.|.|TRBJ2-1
CASSLRHGDEQFF
TGTGCCAGCTCACTACGACACGGAGATGAGCAGTTCTTC
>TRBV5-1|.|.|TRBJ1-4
CASSFGLATNEKLFF
TGCGCCAGCAGCTTCGGGCTTGCAACTAATGAAAAACTGTTTTTT
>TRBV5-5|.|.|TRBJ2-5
CASSSRTVETQYF
TGTGCCAGCAGCTCCCGGACGGTCGAGACCCAGTACTTC
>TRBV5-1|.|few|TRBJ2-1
CASSLLRDEQFF
TGCGCCAGCAGCTTGCTTAGAGACGAGCAGTTCTTC
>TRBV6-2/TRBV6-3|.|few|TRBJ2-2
CASRLSGELFF
TGTGCCAGCAGGCTCTCCGGGGAGCTGTTTTTT
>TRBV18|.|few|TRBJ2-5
CASSSLNGETQYF
TGTGCCAGCTCGAGTCTTAATGGAGAGACCCAGTACTTC
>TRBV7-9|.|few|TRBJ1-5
CASSRDISNQPQHF
TGTGCCAGCAGCCGGGACATTAGCAATCAGCCCCAGCATTTT
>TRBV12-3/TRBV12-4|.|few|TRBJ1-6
CASSFREWGSPLHF
TGTGCCAGCAGTTTCCGGGAATGGGGTTCACCCCTCCACTTT
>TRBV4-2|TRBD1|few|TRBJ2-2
CASSQTGGRNTGELFF
TGTGCCAGCAGCCAAACAGGGGGTCGGAACACCGGGGAGCTGTTTTTT
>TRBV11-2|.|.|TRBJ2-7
CASSSSLYEQYF
TGTGCCAGCAGCTCTAGTCTCTACGAGCAGTACTTC
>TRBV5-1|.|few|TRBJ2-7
CASSLGESHAGLKQYF
TGCGCCAGCAGCTTGGGAGAGAGCCACGCCGGCTTGAAGCAGTACTTC
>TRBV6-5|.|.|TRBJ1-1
CASSYVGQQNTEAFF
TGTGCCAGCAGTTACGTGGGACAACAGAACACTGAAGCTTTCTTT
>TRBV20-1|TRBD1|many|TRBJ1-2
CSARQGFVIEGYTF
TGCAGTGCGAGACAGGGGTTCGTAATCGAGGGCTACACCTTC
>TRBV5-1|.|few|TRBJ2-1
CASSLVVGVDEQFF
TGCGCCAGCAGCTTGGTAGTAGGTGTTGATGAGCAGTTCTTC
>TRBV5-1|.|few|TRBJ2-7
CASSEQYF
TGCGCCAGCAGCGAGCAGTACTTC
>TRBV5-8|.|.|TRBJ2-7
CASSLAGTSDYEQYF
TGTGCCAGCAGTTTAGCCGGGACTTCGGACTACGAGCAGTACTTC
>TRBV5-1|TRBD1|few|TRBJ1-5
CASSEGDSGGPQHF
TGCGCCAGCAGCGAGGGGGACAGTGGAGGGCCCCAGCATTTT
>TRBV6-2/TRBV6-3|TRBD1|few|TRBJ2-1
CASSYSTGYNEQFF
TGTGCCAGCAGTTACTCGACAGGGTACAATGAGCAGTTCTTC
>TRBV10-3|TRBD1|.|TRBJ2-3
CASANPGQGPDTQYF
TGTGCCAGCGCAAATCCGGGACAGGGGCCAGATACGCAGTATTTT
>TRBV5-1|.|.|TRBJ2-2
CASSLIGNTGELFF
TGCGCCAGCAGCTTGATAGGGAACACCGGGGAGCTGTTTTTT
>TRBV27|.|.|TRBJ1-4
CASSPGEAEKLFF
TGTGCCAGCAGTCCAGGGGAGGCTGAAAAACTGTTTTTT
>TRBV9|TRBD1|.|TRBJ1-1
CASSVEDRGTEAFF
TGTGCCAGCAGCGTAGAGGACAGGGGCACTGAAGCTTTCTTT
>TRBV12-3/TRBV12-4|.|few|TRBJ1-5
CASSATGAGNQPQHF
TGTGCCAGCAGTGCGACAGGTGCGGGCAATCAGCCCCAGCATTTT